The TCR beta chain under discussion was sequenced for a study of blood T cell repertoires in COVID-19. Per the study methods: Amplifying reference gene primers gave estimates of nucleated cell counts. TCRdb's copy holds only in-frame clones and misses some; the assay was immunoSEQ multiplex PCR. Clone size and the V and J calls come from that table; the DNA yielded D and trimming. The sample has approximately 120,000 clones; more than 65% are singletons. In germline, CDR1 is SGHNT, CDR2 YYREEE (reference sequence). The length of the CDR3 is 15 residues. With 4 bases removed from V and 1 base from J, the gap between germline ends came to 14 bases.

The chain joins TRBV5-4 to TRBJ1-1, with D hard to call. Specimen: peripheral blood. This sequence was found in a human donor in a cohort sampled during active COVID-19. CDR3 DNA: TGTGCCAGCAGCCCCCGGGATGGCAGGAACACTGAAGCTTTCTTT. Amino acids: CASSPRDGRNTEAFF.